What follows is one T cell receptor beta chain and its context. Its antigen is as yet unknown. At one boundary the junction diverges from the germline segment, which might be a read error. These data come from a study of PD-1 blockade in mismatch repair-deficient tumors. For the study at large: Patients had 12 mismatch repair-deficient cancer types and were previously treated and progressing.

The CDR3 runs to 13 residues. Looked up from germline, CDR1 is SSHAT and CDR2 is FNYEAQ (reference sequence). TCRdb keeps only in-frame clones here, not all; method: immunoSEQ multiplex PCR. The sample holds tens of thousands of clones, roughly 75% seen once. Study-wide findings and caveats: Tumor-resident clones, often absent from pretreatment blood, expanded after pembrolizumab and then contracted.

PCR or immunohistochemistry showed mismatch repair deficiency in every enrolled patient. TCRs were sequenced from a few patients responding to pembrolizumab. This chain links TRBV7-7 with TRBJ1-3; tentative D call: TRBD1 (5 bases). The sample in question was peripheral blood, obtained 4 weeks after starting pembrolizumab. The clonotype was recovered from an adult with mismatch repair-deficient cancer. DNA of the CDR3: TGTGCTAGCAGCAGCAGGGTTGGAAACACCATATATTTT. As protein: CASSSRVGNTIYF.